A single sample gave rise to the 32 T cell receptor beta chains below, sequenced in a study of blood T cell repertoires in COVID-19. Here immunoSEQ multiplex PCR was the method, and the copy in TCRdb shows in-frame clones only, minus some. The sample includes some 290,000 clones, approximately 87% of them seen just once. The sequenced sample consisted of peripheral blood. All receptors come from a woman aged 30 to 39 with COVID-19, enrolled during active disease.

V usage is TRBV28 and J usage is TRBJ1-2; D remains ambiguous. The germline CDR1 and CDR2 sequences are MDHEN and SYDVKM. The CDR3 spans 16 residues. Trimming pared 6 bases from V and 3 bases from J, leaving 20 bases between. CDR3: CASSPPGGITDYGYTF. CDR3 bases: TGTGCCAGCAGCCCTCCCGGCGGGATAACCGACTATGGCTACACCTTC.

CDR3 residues: CASSLDLGQDTEAFF. CDR3 in DNA: TGTGCCAGCAGCTTAGATCTGGGCCAGGACACTGAAGCTTTCTTT. This chain joins TRBV11-2 and TRBJ1-1; no reliable D call. Germline V CDR1 and CDR2: SGHAT, FQNNGV. The CDR3 runs 15 residues. Trimming removed 0 bases at V and 3 bases at J, with 11 bases between. The variable domain in full, completed from reference TRBV11-2 and TRBJ1-1, reads EAGVAQSPRYKIIEKRQSVAFWCNPISGHATLYWYQQILGQGPKLLIQFQNNGVVDDSQLPKDRFSAERLKGVDSTLKIQPAKLEDSAVYLCASSLDLGQDTEAFFGQGTRLTVV.

The chain employs TRBV11-3 and TRBJ1-1; TRBD1 agrees at 9 bases. In germline, CDR1 is SGHNT, CDR2 YENEEA. Trimming took 5 bases from V and 1 from J; bases not matched to a gene: 2. The CDR3 consists of 14 residues. CDR3 bases: TGTGCCAGCAGCCGGGGACAGGGGAACACTGAAGCTTTCTTT. Its protein product is CASSRGQGNTEAFF.

The rearrangement links TRBV11-3 to TRBJ1-1; 7 bases match TRBD1. Per germline, CDR1 SGHNT and CDR2 YENEEA. V shed 5 bases and J 3 bases; nucleotides not matched to a gene: 9. The CDR3 has 15 amino acids. The CDR3 reads CASSLTGRGDTEAFF. In DNA, the CDR3 is TGTGCCAGCAGCCTGACAGGGCGGGGGGACACTGAAGCTTTCTTT.

The chain has TRBV3-1 (or the pseudogene TRBV3-2) and TRBJ1-2; 8 bases agree with TRBD1. V shed 4 bases and J 8 bases; nucleotides not matched to a gene: 9. CDR3 length: 14 amino acids. CDR1 is LGHDT, CDR2 YNNKEL, per germline (reference sequence). The CDR3: CASSPGDRGRGYTF. In DNA, the CDR3 is TGTGCCAGCAGCCCGGGCGACAGGGGCCGGGGCTACACCTTC.

The V call is TRBV11-1, the J call TRBJ2-3; a possible D gene is TRBD1 (6 bases). Per germline, CDR1 SGHAT and CDR2 FQDESV (reference sequence). Deletions cut 6 bases from V and 0 bases from J, with 16 bases between. CDR3 length: 16 residues. CDR3 DNA: TGTGCCAGCAGAAAACAGGGTCGTACTAGCACAGATACGCAGTATTTT. Translating gives CASRKQGRTSTDTQYF. Full variable domain (outside the CDR3, taken from reference TRBV11-1 and TRBJ2-3): EAEVAQSPRYKITEKSQAVAFWCDPISGHATLYWYRQILGQGPELLVQFQDESVVDDSQLPKDRFSAERLKGVDSTLKIQPAELGDSAMYLCASRKQGRTSTDTQYFGPGTRLTVL.

The chain is built from TRBV6-4 and TRBJ2-7; perhaps TRBD2 as D (6 bases). CDR1 and CDR2 from the germline V gene are MRHNA and SNTAGT. V was pared by 3 bases and J by 0 bases, with 12 bases between. This CDR3 has 15 amino acids. CDR3 DNA: TGTGCCAGCAGTGATCCGTTGGGAGGCTCCTACGAGCAGTACTTC. This codes for CASSDPLGGSYEQYF.

The chain combines TRBV6-1 with TRBJ1-1; unclear D gene. Germline CDR1 reads MNHNS; CDR2 reads SASEGT. V gave up 3 bases and J gave up 0 bases, with 11 bases separating them. CDR3 length: 15 amino acids. Here the CDR3 DNA reads TGTGCCAGCAGTGATGAGAGGGTTTTGAACACTGAAGCTTTCTTT. This sequence encodes CASSDERVLNTEAFF.

This clone appeared once. The chain combines TRBV29-1 with TRBJ2-7; TRBD2 is a possible D gene (6 bases). Germline V gene sequence: CDR1 SQVTM, CDR2 ANQGSEA. The V end was cut by 7 bases, the J end by 4 bases, with 11 bases between. The CDR3 runs to 11 residues. In nucleotides, the CDR3 is TGCAGCGGCCTTCGGGGGTACGAGCAGTACTTC. It is translated as CSGLRGYEQYF.

The chain couples TRBV27 to TRBJ2-3, with D possibly matching TRBD2 (5 bases). Germline values: CDR1 MNHEY, CDR2 SMNVEV (reference sequence). V lost 6 bases to trimming and J lost 3 bases, with 10 bases between them. The CDR3 loop spans 13 amino acids. CDR3 bases: TGTGCCAGCAGCCACGAGGGTACAGATACGCAGTATTTT. Its protein product is CASSHEGTDTQYF.

The J gene is TRBJ2-1, the V gene TRBV7-3; possible D gene TRBD1, 5 bases. The V gene's germline CDR1 is SGHTA and CDR2 FQGTGA. This CDR3 region has 15 residues. V was cut by 5 bases and J by 2 bases, with 13 bases left in between. The CDR3 sequence is CASSPLAGPYNEQFF. Written as DNA, the CDR3 is TGTGCCAGCAGCCCCCTGGCAGGGCCCTACAATGAGCAGTTCTTC.

V is TRBV4-2 and J is TRBJ1-5; 10 nucleotides agree with TRBD1. CDR1 LGHNA and CDR2 YNFKEQ come from the germline V gene. There are 21 residues in the CDR3. V lost 0 bases, J lost 0 bases, and 14 bases stayed unmatched. This chain's CDR3 is CASSQESRTGGFLGSNQPQHF. In nucleotides, the CDR3 is TGTGCCAGCAGCCAAGAATCGAGGACAGGGGGTTTCCTTGGTAGCAATCAGCCCCAGCATTTT.

The chain recombines TRBV29-1 with TRBJ1-2; 8 bases align to TRBD1. Germline CDR1 reads SQVTM; CDR2 reads ANQGSEA. Germline trimming cut 0 bases from V and 3 bases from J; bases unmatched to any gene: 6. The CDR3 consists of 15 residues. The DNA of the CDR3 is TGCAGCGTTGAAGATCAGGACAGGGCTGACTATGGCTACACCTTC. Its protein product is CSVEDQDRADYGYTF. The whole variable domain, filled in from reference TRBV29-1 and TRBJ1-2, reads SAVISQKPSRDICQRGTSLTIQCQVDSQVTMMFWYRQQPGQSLTLIATANQGSEATYESGFVIDKFPISRPNLTFSTLTVSNMSPEDSSIYLCSVEDQDRADYGYTFGSGTRLTVV.

The chain links TRBV27 to TRBJ1-2, with a possible D match to TRBD1 (6 bases). Germline loops: CDR1 MNHEY, CDR2 SMNVEV (reference sequence). The CDR3 totals 16 residues. V shed 2 bases and J shed 4 bases, with 17 bases lying between them. DNA for the CDR3: TGTGCCAGCAGTTTACTCCCAGGGGCAGCCCCCTATGGCTACACCTTC. Translated: CASSLLPGAAPYGYTF.

J is TRBJ2-5 and V is TRBV5-1, with 7 bases identical to TRBD2. Unmatched junction bases numbered 3, after V lost 0 bases and J lost 1 base. CDR3 size: 15 residues. The germline CDR1 and CDR2 sequences are SGHRS and YFSETQ. CDR3 in amino acids: CASSLGSGIQETQYF. CDR3 sequence (DNA): TGCGCCAGCAGCTTGGGGAGCGGGATCCAAGAGACCCAGTACTTC.

The chain carries TRBV7-2 and TRBJ1-1; TRBD1 agrees at 11 bases. This CDR3 has 16 amino acids. Germline loops: CDR1 SGHTA, CDR2 FQGNSA. V lost 2 bases and J lost 6; bases outside the gene matches: 8. CDR3 amino acids: CASSLYPGQGAAEAFF. The CDR3 DNA reads as TGTGCCAGCAGCTTATACCCCGGACAGGGGGCAGCTGAAGCTTTCTTT.

This chain uses TRBV24-1 with TRBJ1-5; 12 nucleotides match TRBD1. Germline CDR1 KGHDR, CDR2 SFDVKD. J gave up 5 bases and V 12 bases, and 16 bases lay outside the gene matches. CDR3 length: 17 residues. CDR3 nucleotides: TGTGCCGTAAAGGGGGACAGGGGGCCCCCCGGACATCAGCCCCAGCATTTT. This sequence encodes CAVKGDRGPPGHQPQHF.

The V gene is TRBV29-1, the J gene TRBJ2-1; TRBD2 agrees at 8 bases. The V segment lost 5 bases and the J segment 3 bases; nucleotides outside the gene matches: 3. The V gene's germline CDR1 is SQVTM and CDR2 ANQGSEA. The CDR3 runs to 13 residues. The CDR3 bases are TGCAGCGTTTGGCTAGCGGGCTACAATGAGCAGTTCTTC. As protein: CSVWLAGYNEQFF.

V gene TRBV5-1 combines with J gene TRBJ2-1; 9 bases match TRBD2. CDR3 length equals 15 residues. The V segment lost 2 bases and the J segment 4 bases; nucleotides outside the gene matches: 4. Per the germline V gene, CDR1 is SGHRS and CDR2 is YFSETQ. CDR3 DNA: TGCGCCAGCAGCTTAAGGACTAGCGCGTACAATGAGCAGTTCTTC. Its translation is CASSLRTSAYNEQFF.

This clone was counted a single time. The rearrangement joins TRBV28 to TRBJ1-4; TRBD1 matches 7 bases. The CDR3 totals 13 residues. J lost 8 bases, V lost 6 bases, and 6 bases had no gene match. In germline, CDR1 is MDHEN, CDR2 SYDVKM. The CDR3 coding sequence is TGTGCCAGCAGAATCGGACAGGCCGAAAAACTGTTTTTT. Amino acid sequence: CASRIGQAEKLFF.

The J gene is TRBJ1-5, the V gene TRBV5-4; possible D gene TRBD1, 5 bases. Germline V gene sequence: CDR1 SGHNT, CDR2 YYREEE (reference sequence). Deletions cut 0 bases from V and 2 bases from J, with 12 bases between. CDR3 length: 16 amino acids. CDR3 nucleotide sequence: TGTGCCAGCAGCTTGGATGGGGGGTTCGGCAATCAGCCCCAGCATTTT. This translates into CASSLDGGFGNQPQHF.

Concerning this clone itself: The sample has other DNA sequences that encode this CDR3 too. The rearrangement uses TRBV5-1 and TRBJ1-5; the D gene is possibly TRBD1 (6 bases). The germline V and J ends were trimmed by 1 base and 0 bases, with 8 bases remaining between them. Germline CDR1 reads SGHRS; CDR2 reads YFSETQ. The length of the CDR3 is 15 residues. The DNA for the CDR3 is TGCGCCAGCAGCTTGACAGGGAATAGCAATCAGCCCCAGCATTTT. Protein product: CASSLTGNSNQPQHF.

The chain has TRBV18 and TRBJ2-3; D unresolved. Trimming took 0 bases from V and 2 from J, leaving 9 bases between them. The CDR3 totals 15 residues. Germline V gene lookup returns CDR1 KGHSH and CDR2 LQKENI. The chain's CDR3 is CASSPPVAHTDTQYF. The CDR3 DNA reads TGTGCCAGCTCACCACCAGTAGCACACACAGATACGCAGTATTTT.

The chain couples TRBV9 to TRBJ2-1, with 15 bases lining up with TRBD2. V gave up 2 bases and J gave up 9 bases; unmatched junction bases: 3. Per germline, CDR1 SGDLS and CDR2 YYNGEE. The CDR3 extends over 15 amino acids. The CDR3 bases are TGTGCCAGCAGCGTGGGGGGACTAGCGGGAGGTGAGCAGTTCTTC. It yields the protein CASSVGGLAGGEQFF.

The chain couples TRBV11-2 to TRBJ2-1, with 9 bases aligning to TRBD2. V was clipped by 1 base and J by 7 bases; unmatched bases: 8. The CDR3 is 16 residues long. CDR1 and CDR2 from the germline V gene are SGHAT and FQNNGV. CDR3 coding DNA: TGTGCCAGCAGCTTAGTACCCGGGACTAGCTCTAATGAGCAGTTCTTC. Translating gives CASSLVPGTSSNEQFF.

This clone was detected once. The chain joins TRBV27 to TRBJ2-1, with TRBD2 matching 15 bases. The CDR3 is 18 amino acids. V shed 1 base, J shed 8 bases, and the junction held 9 bases outside the gene matches. Germline CDR1 MNHEY, CDR2 SMNVEV (reference sequence). The DNA of the CDR3 is TGTGCCAGCAGTTTATTATGGACTAGCGGGAGGGCCCTCGATGAGCAGTTCTTC. Residues: CASSLLWTSGRALDEQFF.

The chain combines TRBV9 with TRBJ1-2; 7 bases fit TRBD1. V lost 3 bases to trimming and J lost 4 bases; unmatched junction nucleotides: 6. Germline CDR1 SGDLS, CDR2 YYNGEE. This CDR3 is 14 amino acids long. The CDR3 region is CASSANTGVYGYTF. DNA of the CDR3: TGTGCCAGCAGCGCCAACACAGGGGTCTATGGCTACACCTTC.

This clone came up a few times. This chain uses TRBV11-2 with TRBJ1-1; 8 nucleotides match TRBD1. Per germline, CDR1 SGHAT and CDR2 FQNNGV. The CDR3 loop spans 15 amino acids. V trimming: 4 bases; J trimming: 0 bases; junction bases outside the gene matches: 4. CDR3: CASSSSDRVNTEAFF. The CDR3 bases are TGTGCCAGCAGCTCCTCGGACAGGGTGAACACTGAAGCTTTCTTT.

The chain recombines TRBV28 with TRBJ1-1; tentatively, D is TRBD1 (6 bases). The germline gives CDR1 MDHEN, CDR2 SYDVKM. Trimming took off 3 bases at V and 5 bases at J, with 13 bases between the two ends. This CDR3 contains 14 residues. CDR3 in amino acids: CASSFSQGWTEAFF. Here the CDR3 DNA reads TGTGCCAGCAGTTTCAGTCAGGGGTGGACTGAAGCTTTCTTT.

This chain connects TRBV7-9 to TRBJ2-7; D is undetermined. Germline V gene sequence: CDR1 SEHNR, CDR2 FQNEAQ (reference sequence). Trimming stripped 2 bases from V and 0 bases from J, with 11 bases between. The CDR3 runs 15 residues. CDR3 loop: CASSLSELSSYEQYF. The CDR3 region has the DNA TGTGCCAGCAGCTTATCCGAATTGAGCTCCTACGAGCAGTACTTC.

The chain combines TRBV3-1 (or the pseudogene TRBV3-2) with TRBJ2-7; 7 bases line up with TRBD2. The ends lost 0 bases at V and 7 bases at J; junction bases unmatched: 9. The V gene's germline CDR1 is LGHDT and CDR2 YNNKEL (reference sequence). This CDR3 is 15 amino acids long. CDR3 region: CASSQDHGGGREQYF. The CDR3 nucleotides are TGTGCCAGCAGCCAAGATCACGGGGGAGGGAGGGAGCAGTACTTC.

V usage is TRBV7-8 and J usage is TRBJ1-3, with D possibly matching TRBD1 (5 bases). This CDR3 is 17 amino acids long. In germline, CDR1 is SGHVS, CDR2 FQNEAQ. The ends were cut back, 0 bases at V and 4 bases at J, with 16 bases in the middle. Written as DNA, the CDR3 is TGTGCCAGCAGCTTAGCGCTAACAGGTTCTTTAGGAAACACCATATATTTT. As protein: CASSLALTGSLGNTIYF.